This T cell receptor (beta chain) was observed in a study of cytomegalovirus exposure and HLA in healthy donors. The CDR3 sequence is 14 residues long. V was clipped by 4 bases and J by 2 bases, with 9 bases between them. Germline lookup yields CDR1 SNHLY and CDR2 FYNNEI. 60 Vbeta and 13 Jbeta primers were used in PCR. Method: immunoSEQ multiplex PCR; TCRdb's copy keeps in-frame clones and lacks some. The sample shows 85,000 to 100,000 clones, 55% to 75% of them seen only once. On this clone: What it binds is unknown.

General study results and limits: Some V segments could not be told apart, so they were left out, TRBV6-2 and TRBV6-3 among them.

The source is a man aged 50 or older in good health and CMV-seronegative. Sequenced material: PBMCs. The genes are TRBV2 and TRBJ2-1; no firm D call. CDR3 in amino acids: CASSVSGPYNEQFF. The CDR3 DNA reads TGTGCCAGCAGTGTCTCTGGGCCCTACAATGAGCAGTTCTTC.